These 21 T cell receptor beta chains share one sample of origin, sequenced in a study of PD-1 blockade in classical Hodgkin lymphoma. Every patient had relapsed following autologous stem cell transplantation, and cohorts differed in brentuximab vedotin exposure. TCRdb keeps only in-frame clones here, not all; method: immunoSEQ multiplex PCR. This sample has approximately 100,000 clones; approximately 90% occur once, and the top ten carry under 8.5%. The sample here was peripheral blood mononuclear cells (PBMCs), taken before the second cycle of nivolumab. These receptor sequences come from a human donor with classical Hodgkin lymphoma.

The V gene is TRBV15, the J gene TRBJ2-7, with a possible D match to TRBD2 (7 bases). V was pared by 3 bases and J by 9 bases, with 15 bases between. Germline-derived CDR1 and CDR2 are LNHNV and YYDKDF (reference sequence). The CDR3 loop spans 13 amino acids. The CDR3 sequence is CATSSLTGRGQYF. The CDR3 nucleotides read TGTGCCACCAGCAGCCTTACAGGGAGGGGGCAGTACTTC.

CDR3 loop: CSVEDPLSGGLLPEKLFF. In DNA, the CDR3 is TGCAGCGTTGAAGATCCACTCTCAGGGGGCTTGTTACCCGAAAAACTGTTTTTT. The chain joins TRBV29-1 to TRBJ1-4; 8 nucleotides match TRBD1. CDR3 length: 18 amino acids. The ends lost 0 bases at V and 8 bases at J; junction bases unmatched: 17. The V gene's germline CDR1 is SQVTM and CDR2 ANQGSEA. The variable domain in full, completed from reference TRBV29-1 and TRBJ1-4, reads SAVISQKPSRDICQRGTSLTIQCQVDSQVTMMFWYRQQPGQSLTLIATANQGSEATYESGFVIDKFPISRPNLTFSTLTVSNMSPEDSSIYLCSVEDPLSGGLLPEKLFFGSGTQLSVL.

The gene calls are TRBV12-2 and TRBJ1-3; the table's D call, TRBD1, has no DNA check behind it. TRBV12-2 is a pseudogene segment. This CDR3 spans 19 amino acids. CDR3 sequence reads: CASRLFPFRGALSGNTIYF. Here the CDR3 DNA reads TGTGCAAGTCGCTTATTCCCTTTCAGGGGGGCCCTCTCTGGAAACACCATATATTTT.

This chain connects TRBV7-9 to TRBJ1-1; D is possibly TRBD1 (5 bases). V was trimmed by 6 bases and J by 5 bases, leaving 19 bases between them. Germline V CDR1 and CDR2: SEHNR, FQNEAQ (reference sequence). The CDR3 is 15 residues long. The chain's CDR3 is CASSGFRAARTEAFF. The CDR3 DNA follows: TGTGCCAGCAGTGGATTCAGGGCGGCTCGGACTGAAGCTTTCTTT.

The V gene is TRBV27, the J gene TRBJ2-4; D is unresolved. The CDR3 contains 15 residues. Trimming cost V 1 base and J 0 bases, with 7 bases left between them. The germline CDR1 and CDR2 sequences are MNHEY and SMNVEV (reference sequence). The CDR3 sequence: CASSLYVGAKNIQYF. The CDR3 nucleotides read TGTGCCAGCAGTTTATATGTGGGAGCCAAAAACATTCAGTACTTC.

This clone was counted a few times. J is TRBJ2-5 and V is TRBV18, with 9 positions matching TRBD1. This CDR3 has 14 amino acids. Germline assignment: CDR1 KGHSH and CDR2 LQKENI. V shed 6 bases and J 9 bases; nucleotides not matched to a gene: 11. The CDR3 sequence: CASSPGQGHQAQYF. CDR3 nucleotide sequence: TGTGCCAGCTCCCCGGGACAGGGACACCAGGCCCAGTACTTC.

As for this clone: One end of the junction fails to match germline, which may point to a read error. The rearrangement links TRBV2 to TRBJ2-7; 7 nucleotides line up with TRBD1. The CDR3 contains 15 residues. CDR1 and CDR2 (germline): SNHLY, FYNNEI. CDR3 DNA: TGTGCCGGCAGTGGGGTCCCAGGGGGAACCTACGAGCAGTACTTC. Translation: CAGSGVPGGTYEQYF.

The chain joins TRBV7-9 to TRBJ1-4; a weak D match, TRBD1 (6 bases). Germline V CDR1 and CDR2: SEHNR, FQNEAQ (reference sequence). With 1 base removed from V and 4 bases from J, the gap between germline ends came to 10 bases. The CDR3 consists of 15 residues. This chain's CDR3 is CASSLGTDYNEKLFF. CDR3 DNA: TGTGCCAGCAGCTTAGGGACAGATTATAATGAAAAACTGTTTTTT.

Points on this clone: Other DNA sequences from this sample encode an identical CDR3 as well. The chain couples TRBV7-2 to TRBJ2-7; D remains unclear. V lost 5 bases and J 4 bases, leaving 6 bases between the germline ends. CDR3 length: 11 residues. CDR1 SGHTA and CDR2 FQGNSA come from the germline V gene. CDR3 in amino acids: CASSPSYEQYF. Here the CDR3 DNA reads TGTGCCAGCAGCCCCAGTTACGAGCAGTACTTC.

This clone was counted a few times. The chain uses TRBV2 and TRBJ2-5, with TRBD2 as a possible D gene (5 bases). Looked up from germline, CDR1 is SNHLY and CDR2 is FYNNEI. V was trimmed by 6 bases and J by 4 bases, leaving 15 bases between them. The CDR3 extends over 14 amino acids. The CDR3 DNA follows: TGTGCCAGCAGCCGGATTCGGGGAACAGAGACCCAGTACTTC. This translates into CASSRIRGTETQYF.

The chain recombines TRBV27 with TRBJ1-2; D remains unclear. CDR1 is MNHEY and CDR2 is SMNVEV in the germline V gene (reference sequence). This CDR3 is built from 14 residues. Trimming pared 6 bases from V and 6 bases from J, leaving 17 bases between. The CDR3 bases are TGTGCCAGCAGGTCCGGGAACTTGGTGAATGGCTACACCTTC. Residues: CASRSGNLVNGYTF.

The chain carries TRBV7-8 and TRBJ2-7; 9 nucleotides agree with TRBD2. The length of the CDR3 is 15 residues. After removal of 1 base from V and 3 bases from J, the junction contained 4 bases not matched to a gene. In germline, CDR1 is SGHVS, CDR2 FQNEAQ. CDR3 bases: TGTGCCAGCAGCTTAGGGCTAGCGGGGTTCTACGAGCAGTACTTC. It encodes CASSLGLAGFYEQYF.

About this clone itself: Other DNA sequences in this specimen translate into the identical CDR3. The chain employs TRBV27 and TRBJ2-7; 9 bases agree with TRBD1. The CDR3 covers 12 residues. Losses at the gene ends were 6 bases for V and 5 bases for J; bases not matched to a gene: 2. Germline V gene data show CDR1 as MNHEY and CDR2 as SMNVEV (reference sequence). The CDR3 bases are TGTGCCAGCAGGACAGGGGGGCACGAGCAGTACTTC. This translates into CASRTGGHEQYF.

J is TRBJ2-7 and V is TRBV25-1; TRBD2 matches at 11 bases. Germline V gene data show CDR1 as MGHDK and CDR2 as SYGVNS. CDR3 length: 15 amino acids. Losses at the gene ends were 3 bases for V and 8 bases for J; bases not matched to a gene: 9. CDR3 amino acids: CASSDHSGGDPQQYF. The CDR3 nucleotides are TGTGCCAGCAGTGATCATAGCGGGGGGGATCCTCAGCAGTACTTC.

The CDR3 reads CASSARPGQNQETQYF. The CDR3 DNA is TGTGCCAGCAGTGCCCGGCCGGGACAGAACCAAGAGACCCAGTACTTC. V usage is TRBV28 and J usage is TRBJ2-5; TRBD1 agrees at 7 bases. The germline V gene encodes CDR1 MDHEN and CDR2 SYDVKM. The length of the CDR3 is 16 residues. V shed 5 bases, J shed 0 bases, and the junction held 9 bases outside the gene matches.

V usage is TRBV5-6 and J usage is TRBJ2-7; D gene ambiguous. The germline V and J ends were trimmed by 0 bases and 1 base, with 8 bases remaining between them. The germline CDR1 and CDR2 sequences are SGHDT and YYEEEE. CDR3 size: 14 residues. The CDR3 region has the DNA TGTGCCAGCAGCTTGGGGGCAGATTCCTACGAGCAGTACTTC. Translated, it gives CASSLGADSYEQYF.

This clone was found a few times. This rearrangement joins TRBV6-5 to TRBJ2-1, with 9 bases identical to TRBD1. J gave up 8 bases and V 5 bases, and 10 bases lay outside the gene matches. The CDR3 runs 15 residues. Germline CDR1 reads MNHEY; CDR2 reads SVGAGI. CDR3 sequence (DNA): TGTGCCAGCAGTACCGGGACAGGGTCCATACATGAGCAGTTCTTC. The encoded protein is CASSTGTGSIHEQFF.

J is TRBJ2-3 and V is TRBV14, with D possibly matching TRBD1 (6 bases). The CDR3 length is 15 residues. CDR1 and CDR2 (germline): SGHDN, FVKESK. V shed 5 bases and J shed 2 bases, with 14 bases lying between them. Here the CDR3 reads CASSKRQDTTDTQYF. The CDR3 region has the DNA TGTGCCAGCAGCAAACGACAGGATACCACAGATACGCAGTATTTT.

The CDR3 region has the DNA TGTGCCAGCAGTTACTCTACGTCGGGTCTATGGGAGCAGTACTTC. Translated: CASSYSTSGLWEQYF. This chain links TRBV6-6 with TRBJ2-7; D is ambiguous. Germline CDR1 MNHNY, CDR2 SVGAGI (reference sequence). V lost 0 bases to trimming and J lost 7 bases, with 16 bases between them. This CDR3 contains 15 residues.

The chain joins TRBV19 to TRBJ2-1; TRBD1 might be the D (8 bases). CDR3 length: 14 residues. Trimming took 6 bases from V and 10 from J, leaving 19 bases between them. Per germline, CDR1 LNHDA and CDR2 SQIVND (reference sequence). In nucleotides, the CDR3 is TGTGCCAGTAGAACAGGGGGAGGGGGAGACGAGCAGTTCTTC. Translated, it gives CASRTGGGGDEQFF.

This sequence joins TRBV30 and TRBJ2-7; 7 nucleotides align to TRBD1. J lost 0 bases, V lost 0 bases, and 5 bases had no gene match. The CDR3 runs to 15 residues. The V gene's germline CDR1 is GTSNPN and CDR2 SVGIG (reference sequence). The CDR3 is CAWSVGTASSYEQYF. The CDR3 nucleotides are TGTGCCTGGAGTGTCGGGACAGCCAGCTCCTACGAGCAGTACTTC. The full variable domain, rest sourced from reference TRBV30 and TRBJ2-7, is SQTIHQWPATLVQPVGSPLSLECTVEGTSNPNLYWYRQAAGRGLQLLFYSVGIGQISSEVPQNLSASRPQDRQFILSSKKLLLSDSGFYLCAWSVGTASSYEQYFGPGTRLTVT.